Shown below are 7 T cell receptor beta chains from a single sample sequenced in a study of shared clonotypes between healthy human individuals. Using immunoSEQ multiplex PCR, the repertoire was profiled, and TCRdb retains in-frame clones only, with some absent. Of 1,500,000 or so clones listed, roughly 96% are singletons. Sequenced input: naive CD4+ T cells sorted from blood. As to subset: CD45RA+ positively selected. The receptor source for this set is a young man in good health.

The J gene is TRBJ2-7, the V gene TRBV5-5; D uncertain. V dropped 0 bases and J dropped 2 bases, with 12 bases sitting between them. Germline-derived CDR1 and CDR2 are SGHKS and YYEKEE (reference sequence). The CDR3 totals 15 residues. CDR3 amino acids: CASSLEAGVPYEQYF. The CDR3 DNA follows: TGTGCCAGCAGCTTGGAAGCCGGCGTCCCCTACGAGCAGTACTTC.

The chain joins TRBV7-3 to TRBJ2-1, with unresolved D. The CDR3 extends over 15 amino acids. With 2 bases removed from V and 4 bases from J, the gap between germline ends came to 12 bases. CDR1 and CDR2 from the germline V gene are SGHTA and FQGTGA. The CDR3 sequence: CASSLDGPNYNEQFF. CDR3 sequence (DNA): TGTGCCAGCAGCTTAGACGGGCCCAATTACAATGAGCAGTTCTTC.

As regards this clone: Other DNA sequences in this sample translate to the same CDR3. The genes are TRBV18 and TRBJ2-3; D remains unclear. The CDR3 has 14 amino acids. Between the trimmed V and J ends, which lost 0 bases and 3 bases, there was a span of 7 bases. Germline values: CDR1 KGHSH, CDR2 LQKENI. The CDR3 spells CASSPPGRTDTQYF. CDR3 sequence (DNA): TGTGCCAGCTCACCACCCGGCAGGACAGATACGCAGTATTTT.

The chain links TRBV13 to TRBJ2-7, with 12 bases lining up with TRBD2. The CDR3 sequence is 15 residues long. V was clipped by 4 bases and J by 2 bases; unmatched bases: 3. Per the germline V gene, CDR1 is PRHDT and CDR2 is FYEKMQ (reference sequence). For the CDR3, the DNA is TGTGCCAGCAGCTCGGGACTAGCGGGTGCCTACGAGCAGTACTTC. Translation: CASSSGLAGAYEQYF.

This rearrangement joins TRBV11-2 to TRBJ2-2; D is unresolved. This CDR3 is 13 amino acids long. Germline V gene data show CDR1 as SGHAT and CDR2 as FQNNGV. V was cut by 1 base and J by 8 bases, with 8 bases left in between. The CDR3 DNA reads as TGTGCCAGCAGCTTAGCCCCCCCTGGGGAGCTGTTTTTT. Encoded protein: CASSLAPPGELFF.

The rearrangement uses TRBV28 and TRBJ2-5; 9 positions agree with TRBD2. The CDR3 sequence is 17 residues long. V was clipped by 4 bases and J by 5 bases; unmatched bases: 14. CDR1 and CDR2 from the germline V gene are MDHEN and SYDVKM. CDR3 loop: CASSSSLGLAGMETQYF. The CDR3 region has the DNA TGTGCCAGCAGTTCCAGTTTAGGGCTAGCGGGAATGGAGACCCAGTACTTC.

The V gene is TRBV30, the J gene TRBJ2-7, with no clear D. V lost 6 bases and J 7 bases, leaving 19 bases between the germline ends. The CDR3 length is 13 residues. The germline V gene has CDR1 GTSNPN and CDR2 SVGIG (reference sequence). The CDR3 loop reads CACESIQRGEQYF. The CDR3, as DNA: TGTGCCTGCGAATCGATACAGCGTGGGGAGCAGTACTTC. Full variable domain (outside the CDR3, taken from reference TRBV30 and TRBJ2-7): SQTIHQWPATLVQPVGSPLSLECTVEGTSNPNLYWYRQAAGRGLQLLFYSVGIGQISSEVPQNLSASRPQDRQFILSSKKLLLSDSGFYLCACESIQRGEQYFGPGTRLTVT.